The clone carrying this T cell receptor (beta chain) was detected ten times or more. Its antigen remains unidentified. This entry is derived from a study of T-cell reconstitution after alpha-beta-depleted transplantation in children. Unique molecular identifiers were incorporated when the TCRbeta library was constructed. TCRdb fed the PCR reads into MiXCR, producing one record per CDR3 protein. The repertoire holds approximately 630,000 distinct CDR3 sequences, with approximately 14% as singletons. Study observations and caveats: T-cell numbers and diversity one year post-transplant derived largely from freshly generated T cells.

CDR3 length: 13 residues. J lost 4 bases, V lost 4 bases, and 2 bases had no gene match. The V gene's germline CDR1 is SGHRS and CDR2 YFSETQ. The receptor comes from a girl aged 2 to 9 with congenital amegakaryocytic thrombocytopenia, due to receive a stem cell transplant. The V gene is TRBV5-1, the J gene TRBJ1-2, with 9 bases fitting TRBD1. Material: PBMCs, obtained before TCRalphabeta/CD19-depleted stem cell transplant. CDR3 in amino acids: CASSPTGGYGYTF. DNA for the CDR3: TGCGCCAGCAGCCCGACAGGGGGCTATGGCTACACCTTC.